This TCR beta chain was documented in a study of shared clonotypes between healthy human individuals. The naive CD8 subset, CD45RO-negative cells positively selected for CCR7, excluded terminally differentiated effector memory CD45RA+ cells. Genomic DNA from each subset was divided evenly over several immunoSEQ plates. Produced via immunoSEQ multiplex PCR; TCRdb's table is partial and in-frame only. The table records roughly 2 million clones, approximately 94% of them present only once. As to this clone: What it recognizes is unknown.

Study-level results: The represented genetic and exposure-history diversity was limited by the small number of donors. Among non-shared clonotypes, generation probabilities were lower than among those shared by all four donors.

Sequencing used naive CD8+ T cells sorted from blood. The clonotype comes from a man between 18 and 35 years old in good health.

The CDR3, as DNA: TGCAGCGTTGTGGGGCAGAGGGCCGGGGAGCTGTTTTTT. Translated, it gives CSVVGQRAGELFF. The gene calls are TRBV29-1 and TRBJ2-2; either TRBD1 or TRBD2 may supply D (5 bases each). Germline assignment: CDR1 SQVTM and CDR2 ANQGSEA. CDR3 length: 13 residues. V was shortened by 4 bases and J by 6 bases, with 12 bases between the two germline ends.